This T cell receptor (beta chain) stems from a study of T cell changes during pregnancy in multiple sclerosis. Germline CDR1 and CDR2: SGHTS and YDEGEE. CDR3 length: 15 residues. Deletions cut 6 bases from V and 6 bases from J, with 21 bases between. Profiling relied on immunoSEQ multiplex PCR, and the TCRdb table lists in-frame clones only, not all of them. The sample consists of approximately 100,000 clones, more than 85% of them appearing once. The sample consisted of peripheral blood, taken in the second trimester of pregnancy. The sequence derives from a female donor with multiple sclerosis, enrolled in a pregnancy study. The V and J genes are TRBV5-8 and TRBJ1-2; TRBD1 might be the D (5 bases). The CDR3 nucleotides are TGTGCCAGCACCCTTACCGCCCGGGGACTTCATGGCTACACCTTC. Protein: CASTLTARGLHGYTF.